This TCR beta chain is from a study of blood T cells in healthy people across ages. V lost 8 bases, J lost 5 bases, and 13 bases lay in between. CDR3 length: 13 amino acids. Germline values: CDR1 MNHNY, CDR2 SVGAGI (reference sequence). Alongside a J-beta primer mix, a sample-barcoded 5' primer served in a second PCR lasting about 7 to 11 cycles. Every cDNA molecule carried a tag from a template-switch adaptor bearing 12 random nucleotides. TCRdb passed the 5' RACE reads through MiXCR, listing each CDR3 protein once. The sample records roughly 1,500,000 distinct CDR3 sequences, approximately 40% being singletons. This clonotype was picked up a small number of times. The antigen is not known. Study-wide points: Estimates based on one million T cells were treated as lower bounds.

The sample consisted of blood. The receptor's source is a woman aged 18-30 years in good health. This chain connects TRBV6-6 to TRBJ2-1; D is uncertain. CDR3: CASGDSGDNEQFF. DNA of the CDR3: TGTGCCAGCGGTGACTCTGGGGACAATGAGCAGTTCTTC.